This TCR beta chain was documented in a study of blood T cell repertoires in COVID-19. Across the study: There were acute and convalescent COVID-19 samples, and they came from the United States, Italy and Spain. PBMCs, B-cell-depleted T cells, or T cells were the source of the cDNA or gDNA that made up the material.

In the source study's methods: By means of reference gene primer amplification, nucleated cell counts were estimated. Libraries were prepared by immunoSEQ multiplex PCR; TCRdb keeps only in-frame clonotypes and omits some of them. The V and J calls and clone size come from that table; D and trimming were worked out from the DNA. The sample holds 95,000 to 100,000 clones; about nine tenths are singletons and the top ten take 17%. The V end was cut by 6 bases, the J end by 1 base, with 10 bases between. The CDR3 contains 14 residues. The germline gives CDR1 WSHSY, CDR2 SAAADI. This clonotype originated in a middle-aged man with acute or convalescent COVID-19. V usage is TRBV10-2 and J usage is TRBJ2-1; perhaps TRBD2 as D (6 bases). The specimen sequenced was peripheral blood. The CDR3 sequence is CASRKGLSYNEQFF. As DNA, the CDR3 is TGCGCCAGCAGGAAGGGACTTTCCTACAATGAGCAGTTCTTC.